Below are 5 T cell receptor beta chains sequenced from a single sample in a study of CD4 T cells in relation to SARS-CoV-2 and coronaviruses. Unexposed donor CD4+ T cells date from about 2011-2019, before the COVID-19 pandemic. Assay used: immunoSEQ multiplex PCR; TCRdb lists only in-frame clones, some missing. The profile shows just under 65,000 clones, 94% of them singletons. The specimen sequenced was naive CD4+ T cells from PBMCs. Subset specified: naive CD4+ T cells isolated by negative enrichment. These receptors originate from a human donor in good health.

This clone was observed once. The CDR3 loop is CASSSGTGVWATQYF. The CDR3 DNA reads TGTGCCAGCAGTTCCGGGACAGGGGTATGGGCGACCCAGTACTTC. J is TRBJ2-5 and V is TRBV6-2 or TRBV6-3; 10 bases agree with TRBD1. Germline CDR1 MNHEY, CDR2 SVGEGT. The J segment lost 7 bases and the V segment lost 4 bases, leaving 9 bases of the junction unmatched. The CDR3 extends over 15 amino acids.

This clone was seen only once. This chain links TRBV15 with TRBJ2-7; TRBD1 aligns across 12 bases. V lost 5 bases to trimming and J lost 8 bases; unmatched junction nucleotides: 7. This CDR3 has 14 residues. Germline CDR1 LNHNV, CDR2 YYDKDF (reference sequence). The CDR3 region is CATSYGTGGPKQYF. The CDR3 nucleotides read TGTGCCACCAGCTACGGGACAGGGGGCCCGAAGCAGTACTTC.

This chain joins TRBV5-5 and TRBJ2-7; 9 nucleotides match TRBD1. This CDR3 spans 16 amino acids. V lost 2 bases and J lost 1; bases outside the gene matches: 7. Germline V gene lookup returns CDR1 SGHKS and CDR2 YYEKEE (reference sequence). The CDR3 sequence is CASSLGTGTGSYEQYF. The CDR3 bases are TGTGCCAGCAGCTTAGGGACCGGGACAGGGTCCTACGAGCAGTACTTC.

This clone has a handful of counts. The chain recombines TRBV3-1 (or the pseudogene TRBV3-2) with TRBJ1-5; D call uncertain. V shed 1 base and J shed 7 bases, with 11 bases lying between them. The CDR3 is 14 amino acids. The germline V gene has CDR1 LGHDT and CDR2 YNNKEL (reference sequence). This CDR3 reads CASSQGGGRQPQHF. In DNA, the CDR3 is TGTGCCAGCAGCCAAGGTGGAGGGCGGCAGCCCCAGCATTTT.

This sequence joins TRBV11-2 and TRBJ2-7; the match to TRBD2 covers 12 bases. CDR1 and CDR2 (germline): SGHAT, FQNNGV. V shed 4 bases and J 1 base; nucleotides not matched to a gene: 2. The CDR3 is 15 residues long. The CDR3 region is CASSWTSGISYEQYF. In DNA, the CDR3 is TGTGCCAGCAGCTGGACTAGCGGGATTTCCTACGAGCAGTACTTC.